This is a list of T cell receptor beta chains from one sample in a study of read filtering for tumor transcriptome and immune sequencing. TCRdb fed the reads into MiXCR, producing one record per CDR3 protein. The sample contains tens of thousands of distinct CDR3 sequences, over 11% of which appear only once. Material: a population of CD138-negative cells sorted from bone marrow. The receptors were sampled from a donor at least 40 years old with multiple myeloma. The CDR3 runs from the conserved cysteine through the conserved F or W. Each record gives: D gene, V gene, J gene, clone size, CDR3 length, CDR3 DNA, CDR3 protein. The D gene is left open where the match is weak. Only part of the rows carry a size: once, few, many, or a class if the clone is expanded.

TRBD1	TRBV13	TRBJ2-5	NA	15	TGTGCCAGCAACGACCGGGACAGGGGAGAAGAGACCCAGTACTTC	CASNDRDRGEETQYF
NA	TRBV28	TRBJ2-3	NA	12	TGTGCCAGCACCAGCGCCGGAGATACGCAGTATTTT	CASTSAGDTQYF
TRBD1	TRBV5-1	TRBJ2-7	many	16	TGCGCCAGCAGCTTGCCTTCCACAGGGGGCTACTACGAGCAGTACTTC	CASSLPSTGGYYEQYF
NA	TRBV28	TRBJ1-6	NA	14	TGTGCCAGCAGCCGCCAGGACAGCAATTCACCCCTCCACTTT	CASSRQDSNSPLHF
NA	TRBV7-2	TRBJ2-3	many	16	TGTGCCAGCAGCCCCTATTACCGGAGGGGCACAGATACGCAGTATTTT	CASSPYYRRGTDTQYF
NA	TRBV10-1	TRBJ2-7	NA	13	TGCGCCAGCAGTGTTTTAGCTGGGGACGAGCAGTACTTC	CASSVLAGDEQYF
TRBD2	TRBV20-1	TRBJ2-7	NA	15	TGCAGTGCTTCCGTCCATAGCGGGGGAGCCTACGAGCAGTACTTC	CSASVHSGGAYEQYF
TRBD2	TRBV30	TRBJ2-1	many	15	TGTGCCTCGCCCCTGGGACTAGCGGGAGTGAATGAGCAGTTCTTC	CASPLGLAGVNEQFF
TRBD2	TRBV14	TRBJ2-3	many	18	TGTGCCAGCAGCCAAGTATATCCTAGCGGGAACTACACAGATACGCAGTATTTT	CASSQVYPSGNYTDTQYF
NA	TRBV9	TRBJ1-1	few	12	TGTGCCAGCAGCCTTCTCGGGGGTGACGCTTTCTTT	CASSLLGGDAFF
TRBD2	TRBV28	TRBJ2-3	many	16	TGTGCCAGCAGTTTGATTAGCGGGAGGGCCACAGATACGCAGTATTTT	CASSLISGRATDTQYF
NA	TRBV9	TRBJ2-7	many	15	TGTGCCAGCAGCCCAGGCCAGGGAGGCACCTACGAGCAGTACTTC	CASSPGQGGTYEQYF
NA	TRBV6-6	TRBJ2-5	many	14	TGTGCCAGCAGTTACTCGACGGGTTCAGAGACCCAGTACTTC	CASSYSTGSETQYF
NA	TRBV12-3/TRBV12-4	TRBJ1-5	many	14	TGTGCCAGCACCGGGGACCGCGGCAATCAGCCCCAGCATTTT	CASTGDRGNQPQHF
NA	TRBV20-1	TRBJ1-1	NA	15	TGCAGTGCTAGAGATTGGGGCAGGGAGAACACTGAAGCTTTCTTT	CSARDWGRENTEAFF
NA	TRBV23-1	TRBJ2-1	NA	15	TGCGCCAGCAGTCAAAACTGGCTTAGGTCCAATGAGCAGTCCTTC	CASSQNWLRSNEQSF
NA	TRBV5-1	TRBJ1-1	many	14	TGCGCCAGCAGCTTGAATGGGGAGAACACTGAAGCTTTCTTT	CASSLNGENTEAFF
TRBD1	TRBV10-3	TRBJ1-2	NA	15	TGTGCCATCAGTGAGTCGACAGGGTACTTCTATGGCTACACCTTC	CAISESTGYFYGYTF
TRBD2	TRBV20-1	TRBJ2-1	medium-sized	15	TGCAGTGCTAGAGTTGCTAGCGGGAGGTTTGGTGAGCAGTTCTTC	CSARVASGRFGEQFF
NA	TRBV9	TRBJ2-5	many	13	TGTGCCAGCGGAGGGCTAATGAGGGAGACCCAGTACTTC	CASGGLMRETQYF
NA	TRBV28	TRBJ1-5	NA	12	TGTGCCAGCACCTGTGGTACTCAGCCCCCGCATTTT	CASTCGTQPPHF
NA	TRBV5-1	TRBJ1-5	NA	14	TGCGCCAGCAGCTCCTCCGGGACCCAAGGGCCCCAGCATTTT	CASSSSGTQGPQHF
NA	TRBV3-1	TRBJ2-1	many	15	TGTGCCAGCAGTGCTCGACCAGGGGTATACAATGAGCAGTTCTTC	CASSARPGVYNEQFF
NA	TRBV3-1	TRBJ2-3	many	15	TGTGCCAGCAGCCAAGCAGGGTCAAACACAGATACGCAGTATTTT	CASSQAGSNTDTQYF
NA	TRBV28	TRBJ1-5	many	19	TGTGCCAGCAGCGCCCCTCAAACGGGCAGGGTAAGAGGGAATCAGCCCCAGCATTTT	CASSAPQTGRVRGNQPQHF
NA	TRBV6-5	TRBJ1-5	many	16	TGTGCCAGCAGTTTGACGGGGAAGGGAAGCAATCAGCCCCAGCATTTT	CASSLTGKGSNQPQHF
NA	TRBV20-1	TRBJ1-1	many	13	TGCAGTGCTAGTGGTTTAGGGGCCACTGAAGCTTTCTTT	CSASGLGATEAFF
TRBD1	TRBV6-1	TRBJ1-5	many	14	TGTGCCAGCTGGGACAGGGCATACAATCAGCCCCAGCATTTT	CASWDRAYNQPQHF
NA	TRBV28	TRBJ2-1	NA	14	TGTGCCAGCAGTTTAGAGGGTACTGTCAACGAGCAGTTCTTC	CASSLEGTVNEQFF
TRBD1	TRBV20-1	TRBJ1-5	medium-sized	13	TGCAGTGCTTCGACAGGGTTAAGCCAGCCCCAGCATTTT	CSASTGLSQPQHF
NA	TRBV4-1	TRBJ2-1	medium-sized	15	TGCGCCAGCAGCCAAGAACCCAGATGGGGCAATGAGCAGTTCTTC	CASSQEPRWGNEQFF
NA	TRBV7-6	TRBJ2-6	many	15	TGTGCCAGCAGCTCCCCGAGGAGTGGGGCCAACGTCCTGACTTTC	CASSSPRSGANVLTF
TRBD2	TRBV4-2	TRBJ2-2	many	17	TGTGCCAGCAGCCAAGGTGGGACTAGCGGGAGCCCCGGGGAGCTGTTTTTT	CASSQGGTSGSPGELFF
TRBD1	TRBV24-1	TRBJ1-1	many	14	TGTGCCACCAGTGAACCGACAGGGTTAGCGGGAGCTTTCTTT	CATSEPTGLAGAFF
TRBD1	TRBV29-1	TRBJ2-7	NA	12	TGCAGCGTTCGGACAGGGGGGCGCGAGCAGTACTTC	CSVRTGGREQYF